Below are 11 T cell receptor beta chains sequenced from a single sample in a study of OX40 agonist ivuxolimab in advanced cancers. The repertoire was sequenced with immunoSEQ multiplex PCR; TCRdb's copy has only in-frame clones and lacks some. This sample has about 77,000 clones, with 81% found just once. Sequenced here: CD4+ or CD8+ T cells sorted from blood, sampled in a trial of the OX40 agonist ivuxolimab. These receptors were collected from an adult with an advanced solid tumor such as melanoma, head and neck, liver or kidney cancer.

The rearrangement joins TRBV10-3 to TRBJ1-6; D uncertain. Germline lookup yields CDR1 ENHRY and CDR2 SYGVKD. V lost 5 bases and J lost 2, with 7 bases in between. The CDR3 covers 14 residues. CDR3 residues: CAISTGTYNSPLHF. CDR3 bases: TGTGCCATCAGTACCGGGACCTATAATTCACCCCTCCACTTT.

V is TRBV15 and J is TRBJ2-6, with 9 positions matching TRBD1. The CDR3 contains 17 residues. Germline V CDR1 and CDR2: LNHNV, YYDKDF (reference sequence). J was trimmed by 4 bases and V by 3 bases; bases with no gene match: 7. CDR3 loop: CATSSTTGGWGANVLTF. CDR3 bases: TGTGCCACCAGCAGTACCACAGGGGGCTGGGGGGCCAACGTCCTGACTTTC.

J is TRBJ2-5 and V is TRBV29-1; D gene ambiguous. Germline assignment: CDR1 SQVTM and CDR2 ANQGSEA. The V end lost 3 bases, the J end lost 5 bases, and 10 bases lay between the germline ends. The CDR3 has 12 amino acids. The CDR3, as DNA: TGCAGCGTTGAGATAGCCTCTGAGACCCAGTACTTC. Translated: CSVEIASETQYF.

This chain links TRBV5-4 with TRBJ1-5; tentative D call: TRBD1 (5 bases). Germline V gives CDR1 SGHNT, CDR2 YYREEE (reference sequence). The V and J ends lost 7 bases and 7 bases respectively, with 15 bases between them. The CDR3 runs to 13 residues. The CDR3 nucleotides read TGTGCCAGCTCCCCAGGGTCTGGGCAGCCCCAGCATTTT. Protein product: CASSPGSGQPQHF. Filled out from reference TRBV5-4 and TRBJ1-5, the complete variable domain reads ETGVTQSPTHLIKTRGQQVTLRCSSQSGHNTVSWYQQALGQGPQFIFQYYREEENGRGNFPPRFSGLQFPNYSSELNVNALELDDSALYLCASSPGSGQPQHFGDGTRLSIL.

A few counts support this clone. This chain uses TRBV5-6 with TRBJ2-7; D possibly corresponds to TRBD2 (6 bases). The germline V and J ends were trimmed by 3 bases and 6 bases, with 16 bases remaining between them. The germline V gene encodes CDR1 SGHDT and CDR2 YYEEEE. The CDR3 length is 14 residues. The CDR3: CASSSEGDYAEQYF. CDR3 nucleotides: TGTGCCAGCAGCTCGGAGGGAGACTATGCCGAGCAGTACTTC.

The chain has TRBV5-1 and TRBJ1-1; no clear D gene. The CDR3 loop spans 15 amino acids. Germline CDR1 reads SGHRS; CDR2 reads YFSETQ. The CDR3 coding sequence is TGCTCCGCCAGCAGCTTCACACATCAGAACACTGAAGCTTTCTTT. Translating gives CSASSFTHQNTEAFF.

This chain joins TRBV29-1 and TRBJ2-7; possible D gene TRBD1, 5 bases. Trimming shortened V by 6 bases and J by 2 bases, and 11 bases separated the two germline ends. This CDR3 spans 12 amino acids. Germline assignment: CDR1 SQVTM and CDR2 ANQGSEA. The CDR3 loop is CSVIRETYEQYF. In DNA form, the CDR3 reads TGCAGCGTAATCAGGGAAACCTACGAGCAGTACTTC.

The V call is TRBV7-2, the J call TRBJ1-5; D is undetermined. V lost 5 bases to trimming and J lost 3 bases, with 8 bases between them. In germline, CDR1 is SGHTA, CDR2 FQGNSA. The CDR3 is 13 amino acids. CDR3 coding DNA: TGTGCCAGCAGCAGAGACACCAATCAGCCCCAGCATTTT. Translation: CASSRDTNQPQHF.

The chain uses TRBV6-5 and TRBJ1-2; D is unclear. The germline V and J ends were trimmed by 1 base and 7 bases, with 10 bases remaining between them. The length of the CDR3 is 13 residues. The germline gives CDR1 MNHEY, CDR2 SVGAGI. CDR3 DNA sequence: TGTGCCAGCAGTTACTTCGGGGATGGTGGCTACACCTTC. This codes for CASSYFGDGGYTF.

Here the CDR3 DNA reads TGCGCCAGCAGCTTGGATGTCGGTACGCAGTATTTT. It yields the protein CASSLDVGTQYF. The chain is built from TRBV5-1 and TRBJ2-3; no clear D. In germline, CDR1 is SGHRS, CDR2 YFSETQ. Trimming took off 0 bases at V and 8 bases at J, with 7 bases between the two ends. The CDR3 sequence is 12 residues long. Using reference TRBV5-1 and TRBJ2-3 for the parts outside the CDR3, the full variable domain is KAGVTQTPRYLIKTRGQQVTLSCSPISGHRSVSWYQQTPGQGLQFLFEYFSETQRNKGNFPGRFSGRQFSNSRSEMNVSTLELGDSALYLCASSLDVGTQYFGPGTRLTVL.

The chain has TRBV28 and TRBJ2-6; the D gene is possibly TRBD1 (7 bases). The CDR3 sequence is 15 residues long. Per the germline V gene, CDR1 is MDHEN and CDR2 is SYDVKM. Between the trimmed V and J ends, which lost 6 bases and 4 bases, there was a span of 13 bases. DNA of the CDR3: TGTGCCAGCAGCGGAGGGGGCTCCGGGGCCAACGTCCTGACTTTC. Its translation is CASSGGGSGANVLTF.